This T cell receptor beta chain originates from a study of blood T cell repertoires in COVID-19. The ends were cut back, 2 bases at V and 4 bases at J, with 18 bases in the middle. Germline loops: CDR1 MNHNS, CDR2 SASEGT. There are 17 residues in the CDR3. Method: immunoSEQ multiplex PCR; TCRdb's copy keeps in-frame clones and lacks some. The sample has roughly 160,000 clones, more than 70% seen once. The sequenced sample consisted of peripheral blood. The TCR was taken from a woman aged 70-85 years who had recovered from COVID-19. J is TRBJ2-1 and V is TRBV6-1, with D tentatively TRBD1 (5 bases). The CDR3, as DNA: TGTGCCAGCAGTGAAATGGTAGGAACTGGGGCTTACAATGAGCAGTTCTTC. Its protein is CASSEMVGTGAYNEQFF.